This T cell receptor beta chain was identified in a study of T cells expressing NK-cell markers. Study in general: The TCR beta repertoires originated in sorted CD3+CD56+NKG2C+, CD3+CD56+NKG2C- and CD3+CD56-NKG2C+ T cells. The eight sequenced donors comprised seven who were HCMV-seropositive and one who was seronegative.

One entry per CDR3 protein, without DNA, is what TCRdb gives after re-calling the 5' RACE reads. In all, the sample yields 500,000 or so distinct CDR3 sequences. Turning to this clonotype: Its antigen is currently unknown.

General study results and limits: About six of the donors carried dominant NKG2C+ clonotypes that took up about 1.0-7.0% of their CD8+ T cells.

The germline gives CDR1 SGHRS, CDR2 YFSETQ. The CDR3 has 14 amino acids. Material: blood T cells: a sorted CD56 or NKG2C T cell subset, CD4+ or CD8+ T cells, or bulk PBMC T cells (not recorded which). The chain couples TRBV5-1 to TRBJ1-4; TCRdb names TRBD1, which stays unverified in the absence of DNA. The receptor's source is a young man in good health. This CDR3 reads CASSLTGIREKLFF. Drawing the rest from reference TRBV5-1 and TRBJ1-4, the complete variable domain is KAGVTQTPRYLIKTRGQQVTLSCSPISGHRSVSWYQQTPGQGLQFLFEYFSETQRNKGNFPGRFSGRQFSNSRSEMNVSTLELGDSALYLCASSLTGIREKLFFGSGTQLSVL.